The 6 T cell receptor beta chains below come from one sample, sequenced in a study of response to subunit inactivated influenza vaccine. MiXCR, applied by TCRdb to the RT-PCR reads, yields one record per CDR3 protein. This table has roughly 620,000 distinct CDR3 sequences, 10% to 12% appearing once. This sample was shared with a second study, whose subject was T cells expressing NK-cell markers. That work states: For TCR beta, cDNA was produced by 5'RACE template switching with UMIs.

The sequences come from PBMCs from blood, collected on the day of vaccination. These receptor sequences come from a man aged 50 to 59 who received an inactivated influenza vaccine.

The chain joins TRBV10-3 to TRBJ2-2; TRBD2 matches at 11 bases. V was clipped by 11 bases and J by 5 bases; unmatched bases: 13. Germline loops: CDR1 ENHRY, CDR2 SYGVKD. CDR3 length equals 16 residues. The CDR3 loop reads CAVRGTSGRDTGELFF. The CDR3 DNA reads as TGTGCCGTCCGGGGAACTAGCGGGAGAGATACCGGGGAGCTGTTTTTT.

The genes are TRBV6-5 and TRBJ2-3, with TRBD2 identical over 10 bases. Trimming at V came to 0 bases and at J to 3 bases, leaving 3 bases not matched to a gene. CDR3 length: 16 residues. The germline gives CDR1 MNHEY, CDR2 SVGAGI. The CDR3 is CASSYSSGRGTDTQYF. The CDR3 DNA follows: TGTGCCAGCAGTTACTCGAGCGGGAGGGGGACAGATACGCAGTATTTT.

In its sample, this clonotype was seen a few times. V is TRBV11-1 and J is TRBJ2-1; TRBD1 is a possible D gene (6 bases). This CDR3 has 14 amino acids. Looked up from germline, CDR1 is SGHAT and CDR2 is FQDESV (reference sequence). V was shortened by 5 bases and J by 4 bases, with 12 bases between the two germline ends. For the CDR3, the DNA is TGTGCCAGCAGCCCAAGTGGACAGTACAATGAGCAGTTCTTC. Its translation: CASSPSGQYNEQFF.

The rearrangement joins TRBV2 to TRBJ2-3; D remains unclear. There are 13 residues in the CDR3. V gave up 3 bases and J gave up 11 bases, with 15 bases separating them. Germline CDR1 SNHLY, CDR2 FYNNEI. CDR3 in amino acids: CASSETGFLKQYF. The DNA of the CDR3 is TGTGCCAGCAGTGAGACCGGGTTTTTAAAGCAGTATTTT. The full variable domain, with the rest looked up from reference TRBV2 and TRBJ2-3, is EPEVTQTPSHQVTQMGQEVILRCVPISNHLYFYWYRQILGQKVEFLVSFYNNEISEKSEIFDDQFSVERPDGSNFTLKIRSTKLEDSAMYFCASSETGFLKQYFGPGTRLTVL.

Only a few counts were recorded for this clonotype. The chain couples TRBV20-1 to TRBJ1-6; D is ambiguous. The CDR3 is made up of 16 amino acids. V dropped 6 bases and J dropped 0 bases, with 15 bases sitting between them. Per the germline V gene, CDR1 is DFQATT and CDR2 is SNEGSKA (reference sequence). The CDR3: CSASRTESSYNSPLHF. In nucleotides, the CDR3 is TGCAGTGCAAGCCGGACGGAGAGCTCCTATAATTCACCCCTCCACTTT.

The chain has TRBV6-5 and TRBJ2-2; D possibly corresponds to TRBD2 (5 bases). The CDR3 consists of 14 residues. The germline CDR1 and CDR2 sequences are MNHEY and SVGAGI. Deletions cut 4 bases from V and 6 bases from J, with 12 bases between. This CDR3 is CASSFYSSSGELFF. The CDR3 DNA is TGTGCCAGCAGTTTCTACTCTAGCTCCGGGGAGCTGTTTTTT.